The source of this TCR beta chain is a study of regulatory T cells in long-lasting Graves disease (dated by TCRdb to the early 2020s). About the investigation overall: Newly diagnosed Graves' disease patients had taken antithyroid drugs for less than 3 months. This study used TCR sequencing and RNA sequencing of peripheral blood to compare persistent Graves' disease patients against newly diagnosed Graves' disease patients. The study was conducted in China and was registered as a clinical trial. A total of around 33 samples underwent TCR sequencing, from some 13 patients with persistent Graves' disease and approximately 20 patients with newly diagnosed Graves' disease.

The library was obtained by multiplex PCR. TCRdb names Illumina HiSeq 4000 as the instrument used. To build TCR beta libraries, CDR3 regions were amplified by Arm-PCR using iRepertoire HTBI primers. Before sequencing, the PCR products went through gel purification. From the authors' description of their analysis: A total of fewer than 80 TRBV and under 15 TRBJ segments were identified across samples and were used for gene usage analysis of CDR3 amino acid clonotypes. Filtered high-quality paired reads were merged into contigs using COPE and FqMerger. BLAST was used to align contigs to IMGT TRBV, TRBD and TRBJ reference genes, and CDR3 was defined according to IMGT. Highly expanded clones were defined as clonotypes with a frequency above 0.1%. Shannon entropy was used to measure repertoire diversity, and the Gini coefficient was used to measure V-J evenness. Clonotypes shared by more than one individual were considered public. The public reads were reprocessed in TCRdb via fastp at Q25 and MiXCR, keeping in-frame beta chains. Rows with a matching CDR3 protein are joined into one entry that keeps the most common DNA and genes. TCRdb's processing, not the authors', yielded these V and J calls. This sample holds about 400,000 distinct CDR3 sequences; 15% were observed only once. Approximately 7.8% of the sample comes from the top ten.

The time point label corresponds to: newly diagnosed GD, antithyroid drugs for less than 3 months. For both TCR sequencing and RNA sequencing, RNA was extracted from PBMCs in TRIzol. The diagnosis of Graves' disease was made according to American Thyroid Association guidelines. Patients were recruited from an endocrinology department in Xi'an, China. From each patient, around 8.3 milliliters of peripheral blood was collected into an EDTA anticoagulant tube. Ficoll Paque Plus density gradient separation was used to isolate PBMCs, and no further T cell sorting was done. An Agilent 2100 Bioanalyzer and agarose gel were used to assess RNA quality, and a NanoDrop 2000 was used to measure RNA concentration. The germline ends are 17 bases apart after V is trimmed by 5 bases and J by 4 bases. The CDR3 spans 15 residues, from the cysteine through the phenylalanine. Only the CDR3 part of the read is kept: 45 bases, read in frame from the first base. CDR1 and CDR2, looked up from the germline V gene (reference sequence), are LNHNV and YYDKDF.

What the study reported, not specific to this receptor: More public clonotypes were shared among persistent patients (around 3,000) than among newly diagnosed patients (roughly 1,000). Compared with newly diagnosed patients, persistent Graves' disease patients had lower TCR Shannon entropy and fewer highly expanded clones, which suggests clonal expansion. The authors noted that the small sample size was a limitation that may lower accuracy. Peripheral blood alone was examined, since thyroid tissue, which constituted the primary lesion, could not be accessed. Persistent disease showed preferential use of TRBV28, TRBJ1-2 and TRBJ2-5, whereas newly diagnosed disease favored TRBV20-1 and TRBJ2-1. Sequencing and analysis were limited to the TCR beta chain.

With regard to this clonotype: Which antigen it targets is not known. One base away there is no much larger clone; base qualities are not given.

The same data also went into a second study, on T cells in Graves' hyperthyroidism and ophthalmopathy. As noted in the second study: A patient counted as having stable Graves' hyperthyroidism if no progression to ophthalmopathy occurred over 18 months of follow-up. The hyperthyroidism patients were between 18 and 65 years old and newly diagnosed, with a disease duration of less than 2 months. Exclusion was applied to patients with uncontrolled infections, other autoimmune diseases, pregnancy or lactation. Diagnoses relied on clinical symptoms, serum thyroxine and TRAb, thyroid ultrasound and orbital computed tomography. For the first round of RT-PCR on the TCR CDR3, the HTBI primer set was used together with the Qiagen OneStep RT-PCR kit. Most expanded thyroid clonotypes (frequency above 0.001) were also detected in blood, a finding suggesting that blood repertoires may reflect thyroid immune responses. In cross-validation, a model built on a 13 V-J signature told ophthalmopathy apart from stable hyperthyroidism with approximately 90% sensitivity and about 81% specificity, and in testing the same model reached 80%/75%. In validation, progression to ophthalmopathy was predicted by the model with nearly 71% sensitivity and roughly 72% specificity, a median of 6.5 months before onset. To identify distinguishing TCR V-J signatures, a discovery cohort of about 95 patients was used, comprising roughly 45 with Graves' ophthalmopathy and around 60 with stable Graves' hyperthyroidism. An independent validation cohort of around 19 hyperthyroidism patients and 17 patients who later progressed to ophthalmopathy tested prospective prediction of ophthalmopathy. The 95 to 100 discovery patients were randomly divided into training and test sets at a 7:3 ratio. In addition, the study compared T-cell repertoires in thyroid tissue and in blood from about six Graves' hyperthyroidism patients. Once sampling was done, hyperthyroidism patients were given methimazole at a starting dose of 30 mg daily, whereas ophthalmopathy patients were given high-dose intravenous methylprednisolone. Libraries were constructed in a second round of multiplex PCR, after which size selection and purification were carried out. Sequencing of the libraries was done on an Illumina HiSeq2000 using paired-end 100 bp reads. SOAPnuke was used to process the raw data, removing reads that contained adapters or uncalled bases, had a mean Phred below 15, or lacked an exact match to the constant primer or identifier. High-quality paired reads were merged with COPE v1.2.5, and unique nucleotide sequences were defined as clonotypes. MiTCR v1.1 was used to align the clonotypes against IMGT TRBV, TRBD and TRBJ reference segments. Only V-J combinations with frequency above 0.0001, covering about 99% of repertoires, were analysed. A TCS score was defined as the ratio of F50 (clonal expansion) to E x V (chaos), with BLOSUM62-based TCRdist applied between CDR3 peptides within each V-J. Welch's t-statistics and random forest reduced just over 500 V-J features to fewer than 15, which were used in a naive Bayes classifier (R e1071). No statistical method was used to fix the sample size in advance, and group allocation was not hidden from the investigators. TCR Vbeta CDR3 sequencing of fewer than 150 peripheral blood samples (43 ophthalmopathy, roughly 72 hyperthyroidism and some 17 progressor patients) is reported in the paper.

The chain joins TRBV15 to TRBJ1-2; the D gene is perhaps TRBD1, from 6 matching bases. Sequencing used peripheral blood mononuclear cells (PBMCs), obtained at new diagnosis, from a patient treated with antithyroid drugs. This clonotype was sampled from a woman in her thirties or forties with Graves disease. Donor details come from another sample of the same person, matched by shared clones. The CDR3 region has the sequence CATSLEKTGPYGYTF. The DNA reads as follows: TGTGCCACCAGCCTGGAGAAGACAGGACCCTATGGCTACACCTTC.